Presented here are 26 T cell receptor beta chains from one specimen sequenced in a study of ipilimumab plus nivolumab after autologous stem cell transplantation. Clones were sequenced by immunoSEQ multiplex PCR, and TCRdb holds only the in-frame ones, with some missing. The sample has about 3,200 clones; 80% to 85% are singletons. The sequencing here drew on PBMCs, taken in a trial of ipilimumab plus nivolumab as post-transplant consolidation. The receptors come from a male donor with multiple myeloma.

The rearrangement joins TRBV12-5 to TRBJ1-1, with 7 positions matching TRBD1. V shed 1 base, J shed 5 bases, and the junction held 4 bases outside the gene matches. The CDR3 loop spans 14 amino acids. CDR1 and CDR2 (germline): LGHNT, FRNRAP. The CDR3 bases are TGTGCTAGTGGTTTGGGGACAGGAAGGACTGAAGCTTTCTTT. It specifies CASGLGTGRTEAFF.

CDR3 in DNA: TGTGCCAGCAGTTCTACCGACAGGGGCAATGAGCAGTTCTTC. It is translated as CASSSTDRGNEQFF. The chain links TRBV6-5 to TRBJ2-1; 8 nucleotides agree with TRBD1. The ends lost 4 bases at V and 6 bases at J; junction bases unmatched: 5. This CDR3 contains 14 residues. Germline CDR1 and CDR2: MNHEY and SVGAGI.

This clone was counted a single time. The rearrangement uses TRBV19 and TRBJ2-5, with TRBD1 identical over 7 bases. The tail of the sequence fits TRBJ2-7 better, so the J call may be wrong. This CDR3 spans 14 amino acids. Per germline, CDR1 LNHDA and CDR2 SQIVND (reference sequence). CDR3 nucleotide sequence: TGTGCCAGTAGGTCCCAGACAGGGTCCTACGAGCAGTACTTC. Residues: CASRSQTGSYEQYF.

The chain links TRBV6-1 to TRBJ1-5, with D perhaps matching TRBD1 (5 bases). The CDR3 runs to 14 residues. Trimming took 4 bases from V and 6 from J, leaving 13 bases between them. CDR1 MNHNS and CDR2 SASEGT come from the germline V gene. CDR3 nucleotide sequence: TGTGCCAGCAGTGGCCCCGTGGGGGTTCAGCCCCAGCATTTT. Translated: CASSGPVGVQPQHF.

The genes are TRBV6-1 and TRBJ1-1; 8 nucleotides match TRBD1. The germline gives CDR1 MNHNS, CDR2 SASEGT. The CDR3 consists of 14 residues. After removal of 6 bases from V and 4 bases from J, the junction contained 7 bases not matched to a gene. CDR3 bases: TGTGCCAGCAGCGTACTTACAGGGGGCACTGAAGCTTTCTTT. Translation: CASSVLTGGTEAFF.

This clone occurred a few times. V and J are TRBV28 and TRBJ1-2, with a possible D match to TRBD1 (5 bases). CDR3 length: 14 amino acids. Trimming removed 3 bases from V and 2 bases from J, with 10 bases in between. CDR1 and CDR2 from the germline V gene are MDHEN and SYDVKM. CDR3 nucleotide sequence: TGTGCCAGCAGTTTTGGGACCGGGAACTATGGCTACACCTTC. It encodes CASSFGTGNYGYTF.

This rearrangement joins TRBV4-1 to TRBJ2-7; 9 positions agree with TRBD1. CDR3 size: 13 residues. J gave up 5 bases and V 2 bases, and 1 base lay outside the gene matches. Germline assignment: CDR1 MGHRA and CDR2 YSYEKL. The CDR3 reads CASSQRTGDEQYF. DNA for the CDR3: TGCGCCAGCAGCCAACGGACAGGGGACGAGCAGTACTTC.

The chain is built from TRBV5-1 and TRBJ1-2; the D is unclear. There are 16 residues in the CDR3. Germline CDR1 and CDR2: SGHRS and YFSETQ. Trimming took off 6 bases at V and 1 base at J, with 19 bases between the two ends. In nucleotides, the CDR3 is TGCGCCAGCAAGTACTCGGCGGAAACCGGTAACTATGGCTACACCTTC. Residues: CASKYSAETGNYGYTF.

The genes are TRBV2 and TRBJ2-7, with D perhaps matching TRBD1 (5 bases). The CDR3 spans 15 residues. V gave up 6 bases and J gave up 1 base, with 16 bases separating them. Germline CDR1 reads SNHLY; CDR2 reads FYNNEI. In nucleotides, the CDR3 is TGTGCCAGCAGGCTACTACCAGGGCTATCCTACGAGCAGTACTTC. It encodes CASRLLPGLSYEQYF. Full variable domain (rest looked up from reference TRBV2 and TRBJ2-7): EPEVTQTPSHQVTQMGQEVILRCVPISNHLYFYWYRQILGQKVEFLVSFYNNEISEKSEIFDDQFSVERPDGSNFTLKIRSTKLEDSAMYFCASRLLPGLSYEQYFGPGTRLTVT.

This clone was counted once. V and J are TRBV30 and TRBJ2-6; D remains unclear. The CDR3 loop spans 12 amino acids. The germline V gene encodes CDR1 GTSNPN and CDR2 SVGIG (reference sequence). Trimming pared 3 bases from V and 4 bases from J, leaving 4 bases between. CDR3: CAWSSGANVLTF. CDR3 in DNA: TGTGCCTGGAGCTCAGGGGCCAACGTCCTGACTTTC.

The chain recombines TRBV15 with TRBJ1-6, with D possibly being TRBD1 (6 bases). This CDR3 is built from 15 residues. The germline V and J ends were trimmed by 0 bases and 5 bases, with 8 bases remaining between them. CDR1 is LNHNV and CDR2 is YYDKDF in the germline V gene (reference sequence). The CDR3 coding sequence is TGTGCCACCAGCAGAGATTGGACAGATAATTCACCCCTCCACTTT. Amino acids: CATSRDWTDNSPLHF.

V gene TRBV21-1 combines with J gene TRBJ2-7; the table names TRBD1, a call not compared with the DNA. TRBV21-1 is a listed pseudogene. The CDR3 loop spans 14 amino acids. Written as DNA, the CDR3 is TGTGCCAGCAGCCTGCCGGGGACAGCCTACGAGCAGTACTTC. This encodes CASSLPGTAYEQYF.

This clone has only a few counts. The V gene is TRBV4-3, the J gene TRBJ1-1, with D maybe TRBD1 (5 bases). Germline V gene data show CDR1 as LGHNA and CDR2 as YSLEER. The V gene lost 1 base and the J gene lost 5 bases, with 8 bases spanning the gap. The CDR3 consists of 13 residues. The DNA of the CDR3 is TGCGCCAGCAGCCAAGTTGAGGGGACTGAAGCTTTCTTT. As protein: CASSQVEGTEAFF.

The CDR3 spells CASSQGGGTAYEQYF. DNA for the CDR3: TGCGCCAGCAGCCAAGGGGGTGGGACAGCCTACGAGCAGTACTTC. The rearrangement links TRBV4-1 to TRBJ2-7, with TRBD1 matching 7 bases. V shed 1 base and J 2 bases; nucleotides not matched to a gene: 5. Germline loops: CDR1 MGHRA, CDR2 YSYEKL. This CDR3 has 15 amino acids.

This chain joins TRBV7-6 and TRBJ1-2; D ambiguous. The germline V gene has CDR1 SGHVS and CDR2 FNYEAQ. V was shortened by 5 bases and J by 4 bases, with 17 bases between the two germline ends. The CDR3 loop spans 15 amino acids. The CDR3 sequence: CASSRGREYSYGYTF. CDR3 nucleotides: TGTGCCAGCAGCCGAGGGAGGGAGTACAGCTATGGCTACACCTTC.

The CDR3 DNA reads as TGCAGCGTTGCCTTCCCCGGGCGGTCGGGTGGATATGGCTACACCTTC. Translated, it gives CSVAFPGRSGGYGYTF. This sequence joins TRBV29-1 and TRBJ1-2; no clear D gene. Trimming left V 4 bases short and J 5 bases short, with 23 bases between. CDR1 and CDR2 from the germline V gene are SQVTM and ANQGSEA. There are 16 residues in the CDR3.

The chain combines TRBV7-3 with TRBJ2-7; 7 bases map to TRBD1. Per the germline V gene, CDR1 is SGHTA and CDR2 is FQGTGA. The CDR3 sequence is 16 residues long. The junction had 9 bases not matched to a gene; V was cut back by 3 bases and J by 1 base. In DNA form, the CDR3 reads TGTGCCAGCAGCTTCTTAGGGGGCCAAGGATCCTACGAGCAGTACTTC. Its protein product is CASSFLGGQGSYEQYF.

This chain joins TRBV7-6 and TRBJ2-2, with TRBD1 as a possible D gene (5 bases). The CDR3 runs 16 residues. Germline-derived CDR1 and CDR2 are SGHVS and FNYEAQ. The V end lost 0 bases, the J end lost 0 bases, and 8 bases lay between the germline ends. CDR3 sequence: CASSLAETANTGELFF. CDR3 DNA sequence: TGTGCCAGCAGCTTAGCCGAGACAGCGAACACCGGGGAGCTGTTTTTT.

The chain couples TRBV6-6 to TRBJ2-7; D is unresolved. Germline V gene lookup returns CDR1 MNHNY and CDR2 SVGAGI (reference sequence). The CDR3 is 12 amino acids. The ends were cut back, 4 bases at V and 0 bases at J, with 4 bases in the middle. The CDR3 reads CASSSSSYEQYF. In nucleotides, the CDR3 is TGTGCCAGCAGTTCATCCTCCTACGAGCAGTACTTC.

The rearrangement joins TRBV6-5 to TRBJ2-5, with D uncertain. Per the germline V gene, CDR1 is MNHEY and CDR2 is SVGAGI. The CDR3 is 14 residues long. V was trimmed by 5 bases and J by 1 base, leaving 11 bases between them. The CDR3 DNA reads as TGTGCCAGCAGTAGAAGACAACCCCAAGAGACCCAGTACTTC. This sequence encodes CASSRRQPQETQYF.

The chain couples TRBV18 to TRBJ2-5; D is uncertain. The CDR3 contains 14 residues. Trimming left V 4 bases short and J 5 bases short, with 14 bases between. Looked up from germline, CDR1 is KGHSH and CDR2 is LQKENI. The CDR3 protein is CASSQDSRSETQYF. Here the CDR3 DNA reads TGTGCCAGCTCACAAGACTCCCGGAGTGAGACCCAGTACTTC.

The table lists this clone with a few counts. The gene calls are TRBV19 and TRBJ1-6, with 7 bases aligning to TRBD1. Germline-derived CDR1 and CDR2 are LNHDA and SQIVND (reference sequence). The CDR3 contains 16 residues. V shed 1 base and J 8 bases; nucleotides not matched to a gene: 8. The chain's CDR3 is CASSIVGTGADSPLHF. The CDR3 DNA is TGTGCCAGTAGTATAGTGGGAACAGGGGCCGATTCACCCCTCCACTTT.

The rearrangement links TRBV13 to TRBJ2-7, with D possibly TRBD1 on 6 matching bases. The CDR3 extends over 15 amino acids. The germline gives CDR1 PRHDT, CDR2 FYEKMQ (reference sequence). V gave up 5 bases and J gave up 4 bases, with 18 bases separating them. The DNA for the CDR3 is TGTGCCAGCAGCGATGGGAACAGGGAATTTTACGAGCAGTACTTC. Amino acids: CASSDGNREFYEQYF. The full variable domain, completed using reference TRBV13 and TRBJ2-7, is AAGVIQSPRHLIKEKRETATLKCYPIPRHDTVYWYQQGPGQDPQFLISFYEKMQSDKGSIPDRFSAQQFSDYHSELNMSSLELGDSALYFCASSDGNREFYEQYFGPGTRLTVT.

This rearrangement joins TRBV2 to TRBJ2-7; TRBD2 matches 8 bases. The V gene end was trimmed by 8 bases and the J gene end by 3 bases; junction bases not matched to a gene: 9. CDR3 size: 14 residues. CDR1 is SNHLY, CDR2 FYNNEI, per germline. CDR3 loop: CASQPRGGDYEQYF. DNA of the CDR3: TGTGCCAGCCAACCCCGGGGGGGAGACTACGAGCAGTACTTC.

CDR3 region: CASSLGGRGRISGNTIYF. In DNA form, the CDR3 reads TGCGCCAGCAGCCTGGGAGGCCGGGGGCGCATTTCTGGAAACACCATATATTTT. The chain has TRBV4-1 and TRBJ1-3, with D maybe TRBD1 (6 bases). Germline V gene sequence: CDR1 MGHRA, CDR2 YSYEKL. The CDR3 length is 18 residues. Between the trimmed V and J ends, which lost 4 bases and 1 base, there was a span of 20 bases.

The chain employs TRBV27 and TRBJ2-3; no clear D. The germline V gene has CDR1 MNHEY and CDR2 SMNVEV (reference sequence). Between the trimmed V and J ends, which lost 5 bases and 2 bases, there was a span of 8 bases. The CDR3 is 13 amino acids. DNA of the CDR3: TGTGCCAGCAGTCGGCAGATCACAGATACGCAGTATTTT. It encodes CASSRQITDTQYF.